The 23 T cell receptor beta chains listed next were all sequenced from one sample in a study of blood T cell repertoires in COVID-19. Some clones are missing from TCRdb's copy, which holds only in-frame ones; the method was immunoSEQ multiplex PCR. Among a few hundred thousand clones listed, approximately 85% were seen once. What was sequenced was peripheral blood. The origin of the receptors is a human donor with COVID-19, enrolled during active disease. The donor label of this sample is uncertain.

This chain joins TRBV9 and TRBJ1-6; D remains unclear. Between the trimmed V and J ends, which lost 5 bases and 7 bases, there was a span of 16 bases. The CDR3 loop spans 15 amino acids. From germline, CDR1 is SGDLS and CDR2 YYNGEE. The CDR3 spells CASSLFQDSNSPLHF. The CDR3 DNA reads TGTGCCAGCAGTTTGTTCCAAGACTCAAATTCACCCCTCCACTTT.

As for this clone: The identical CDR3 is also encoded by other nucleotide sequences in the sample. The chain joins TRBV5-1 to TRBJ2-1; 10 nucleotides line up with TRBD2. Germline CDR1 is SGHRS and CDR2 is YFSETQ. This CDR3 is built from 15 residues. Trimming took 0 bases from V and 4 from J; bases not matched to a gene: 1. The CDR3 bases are TGCGCCAGCAGCTTGGAGGGACTAGCGTACAATGAGCAGTTCTTC. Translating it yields CASSLEGLAYNEQFF.

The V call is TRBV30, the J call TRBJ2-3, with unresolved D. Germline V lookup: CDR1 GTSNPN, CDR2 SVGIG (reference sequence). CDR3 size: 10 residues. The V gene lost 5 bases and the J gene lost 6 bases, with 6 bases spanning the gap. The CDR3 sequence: CAWGRDTQYF. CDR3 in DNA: TGTGCCTGGGGCAGGGATACGCAGTATTTT.

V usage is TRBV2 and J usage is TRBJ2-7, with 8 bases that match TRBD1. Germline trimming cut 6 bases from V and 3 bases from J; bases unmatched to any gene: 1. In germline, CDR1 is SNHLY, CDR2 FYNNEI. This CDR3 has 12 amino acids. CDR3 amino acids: CASSGTGYEQYF. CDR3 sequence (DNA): TGTGCCAGCAGCGGGACAGGCTACGAGCAGTACTTC.

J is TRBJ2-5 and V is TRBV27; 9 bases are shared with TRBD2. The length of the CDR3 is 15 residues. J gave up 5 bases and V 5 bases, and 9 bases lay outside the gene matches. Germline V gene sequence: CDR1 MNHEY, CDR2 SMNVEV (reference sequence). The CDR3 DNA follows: TGTGCCAGCAGTGGGGTAGAGAGCGGGAGGGAGACCCAGTACTTC. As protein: CASSGVESGRETQYF.

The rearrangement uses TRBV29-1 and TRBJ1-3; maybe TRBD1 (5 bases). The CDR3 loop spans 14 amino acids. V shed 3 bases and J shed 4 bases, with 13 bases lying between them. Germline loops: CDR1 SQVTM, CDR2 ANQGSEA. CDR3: CSVEAGNMGNTIYF. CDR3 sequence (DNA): TGCAGCGTTGAGGCAGGGAACATGGGAAACACCATATATTTT.

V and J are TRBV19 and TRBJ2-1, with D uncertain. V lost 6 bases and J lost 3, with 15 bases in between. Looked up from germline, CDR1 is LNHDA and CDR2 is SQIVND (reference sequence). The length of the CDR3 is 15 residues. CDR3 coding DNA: TGTGCCAGTAGCCTTTTTATCGTTTACTACAATGAGCAGTTCTTC. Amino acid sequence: CASSLFIVYYNEQFF.

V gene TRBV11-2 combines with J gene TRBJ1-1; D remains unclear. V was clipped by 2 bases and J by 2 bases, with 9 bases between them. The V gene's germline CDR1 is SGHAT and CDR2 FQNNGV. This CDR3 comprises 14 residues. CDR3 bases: TGTGCCAGCAGCTTATATTTATTAAACACTGAAGCTTTCTTT. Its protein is CASSLYLLNTEAFF.

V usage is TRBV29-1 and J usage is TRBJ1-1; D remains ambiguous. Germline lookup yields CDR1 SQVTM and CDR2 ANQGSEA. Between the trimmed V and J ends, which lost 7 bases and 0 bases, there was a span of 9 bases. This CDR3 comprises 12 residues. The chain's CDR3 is CSAASMNTEAFF. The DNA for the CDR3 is TGCAGCGCCGCCAGTATGAACACTGAAGCTTTCTTT.

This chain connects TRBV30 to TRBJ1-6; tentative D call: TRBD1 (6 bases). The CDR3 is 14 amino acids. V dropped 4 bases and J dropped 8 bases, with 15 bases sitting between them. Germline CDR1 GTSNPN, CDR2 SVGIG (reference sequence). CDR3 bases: TGTGCCTGGATCACAGGGCAGCTAGATTCACCCCTCCACTTT. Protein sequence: CAWITGQLDSPLHF. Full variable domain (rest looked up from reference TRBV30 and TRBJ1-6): SQTIHQWPATLVQPVGSPLSLECTVEGTSNPNLYWYRQAAGRGLQLLFYSVGIGQISSEVPQNLSASRPQDRQFILSSKKLLLSDSGFYLCAWITGQLDSPLHFGNGTRLTVT.

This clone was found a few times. CDR3 loop: CASSQDVGRDRKQFF. The CDR3 DNA is TGTGCCAGCAGCCAAGATGTAGGCCGGGACAGGAAGCAGTTCTTC. The gene calls are TRBV3-1 (or the pseudogene TRBV3-2) and TRBJ2-1; 8 nucleotides agree with TRBD1. Germline CDR1 LGHDT, CDR2 YNNKEL (reference sequence). The length of the CDR3 is 15 residues. J lost 11 bases, V lost 0 bases, and 9 bases had no gene match.

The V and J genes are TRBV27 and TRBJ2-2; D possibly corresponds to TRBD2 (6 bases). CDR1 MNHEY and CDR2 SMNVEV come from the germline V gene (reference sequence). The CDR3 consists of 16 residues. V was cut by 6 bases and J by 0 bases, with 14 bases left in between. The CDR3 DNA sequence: TGTGCCAGCAGACATAGCGGTATTGCGAACACCGGGGAGCTGTTTTTT. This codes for CASRHSGIANTGELFF.

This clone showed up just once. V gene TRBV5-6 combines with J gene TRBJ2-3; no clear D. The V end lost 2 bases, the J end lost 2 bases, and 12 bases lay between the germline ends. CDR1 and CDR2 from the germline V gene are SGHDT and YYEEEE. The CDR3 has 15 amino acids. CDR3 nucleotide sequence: TGTGCCAGCAGCTTTACTTCCTTGCCCACAGATACGCAGTATTTT. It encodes CASSFTSLPTDTQYF.

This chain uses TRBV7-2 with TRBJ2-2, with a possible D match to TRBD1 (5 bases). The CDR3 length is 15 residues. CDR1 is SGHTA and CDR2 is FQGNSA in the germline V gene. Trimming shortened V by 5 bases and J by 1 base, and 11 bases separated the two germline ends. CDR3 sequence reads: CASSQQTVNTGELFF. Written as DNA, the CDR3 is TGTGCCAGCAGCCAACAGACAGTGAACACCGGGGAGCTGTTTTTT.

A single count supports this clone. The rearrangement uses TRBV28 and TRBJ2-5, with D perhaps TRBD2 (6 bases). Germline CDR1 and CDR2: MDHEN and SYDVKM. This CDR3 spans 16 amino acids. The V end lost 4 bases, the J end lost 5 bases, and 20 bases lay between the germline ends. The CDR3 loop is CASSSPPGSGGETQYF. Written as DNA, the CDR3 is TGTGCCAGCAGTTCCCCTCCAGGGAGTGGAGGGGAGACCCAGTACTTC.

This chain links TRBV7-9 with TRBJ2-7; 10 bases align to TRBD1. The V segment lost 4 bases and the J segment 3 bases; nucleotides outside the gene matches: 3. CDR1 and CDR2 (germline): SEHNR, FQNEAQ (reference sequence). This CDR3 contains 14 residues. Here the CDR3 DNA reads TGTGCCAGCAGCTACGGGACAGGGGACTACGAGCAGTACTTC. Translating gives CASSYGTGDYEQYF.

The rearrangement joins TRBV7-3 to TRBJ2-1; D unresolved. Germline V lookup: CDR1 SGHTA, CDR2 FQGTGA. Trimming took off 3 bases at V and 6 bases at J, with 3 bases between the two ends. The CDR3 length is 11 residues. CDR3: CASSFGNEQFF. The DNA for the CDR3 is TGTGCCAGCAGCTTCGGCAATGAGCAGTTCTTC.

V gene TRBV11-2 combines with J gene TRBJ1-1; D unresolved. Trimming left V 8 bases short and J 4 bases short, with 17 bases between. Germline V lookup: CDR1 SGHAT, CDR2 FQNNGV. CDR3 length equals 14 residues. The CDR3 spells CASQERVSGTEAFF. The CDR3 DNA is TGTGCCAGCCAGGAGAGGGTTTCGGGCACTGAAGCTTTCTTT.

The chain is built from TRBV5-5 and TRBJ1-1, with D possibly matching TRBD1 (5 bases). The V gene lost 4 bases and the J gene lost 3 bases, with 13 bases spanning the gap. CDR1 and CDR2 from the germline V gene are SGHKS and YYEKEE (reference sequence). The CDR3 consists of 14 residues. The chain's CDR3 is CASSPRGGDTEAFF. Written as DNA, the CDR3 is TGTGCCAGCAGCCCCCGGGGCGGGGACACTGAAGCTTTCTTT.

The CDR3 sequence: CASSLLDSKYGYTF. CDR3 nucleotide sequence: TGTGCCAGCAGCTTACTCGACAGCAAATATGGCTACACCTTC. The rearrangement joins TRBV3-1 (or the pseudogene TRBV3-2) to TRBJ1-2, with a weak D call TRBD1 (5 bases). Germline V gene data show CDR1 as LGHDT and CDR2 as YNNKEL (reference sequence). Trimming took 5 bases from V and 5 from J, leaving 15 bases between them. The CDR3 is 14 amino acids.

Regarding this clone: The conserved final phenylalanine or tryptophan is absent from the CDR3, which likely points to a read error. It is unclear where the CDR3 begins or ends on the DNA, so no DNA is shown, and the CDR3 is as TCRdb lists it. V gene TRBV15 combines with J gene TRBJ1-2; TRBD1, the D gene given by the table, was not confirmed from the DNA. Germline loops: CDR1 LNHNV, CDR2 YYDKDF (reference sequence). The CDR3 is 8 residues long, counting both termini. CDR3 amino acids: CATSRAPC.

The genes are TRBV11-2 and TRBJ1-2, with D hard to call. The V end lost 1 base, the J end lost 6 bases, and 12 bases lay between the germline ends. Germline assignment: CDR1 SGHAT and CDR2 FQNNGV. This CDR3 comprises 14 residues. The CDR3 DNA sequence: TGTGCCAGCAGCTTAGTCGAGGGAACAGATGGCTACACCTTC. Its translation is CASSLVEGTDGYTF. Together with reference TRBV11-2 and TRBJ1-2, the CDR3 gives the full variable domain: EAGVAQSPRYKIIEKRQSVAFWCNPISGHATLYWYQQILGQGPKLLIQFQNNGVVDDSQLPKDRFSAERLKGVDSTLKIQPAKLEDSAVYLCASSLVEGTDGYTFGSGTRLTVV.

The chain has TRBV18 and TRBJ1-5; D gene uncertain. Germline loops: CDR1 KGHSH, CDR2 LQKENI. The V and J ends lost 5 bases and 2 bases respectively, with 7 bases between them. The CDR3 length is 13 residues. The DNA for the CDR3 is TGTGCCAGCTCAGAAACAGGCAATCAGCCCCAGCATTTT. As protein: CASSETGNQPQHF. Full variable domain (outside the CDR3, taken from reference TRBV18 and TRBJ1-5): NAGVMQNPRHLVRRRGQEARLRCSPMKGHSHVYWYRQLPEEGLKFMVYLQKENIIDESGMPKERFSAEFPKEGPSILRIQQVVRGDSAAYFCASSETGNQPQHFGDGTRLSIL.